These T cell receptor beta chains were read from a single sample in a study of cytomegalovirus exposure and HLA in healthy donors. Sequencing was performed with immunoSEQ multiplex PCR; in TCRdb, only in-frame clones are kept and a portion is missing. Of roughly 130,000 clones detected, 80% appear once; the ten largest clones hold 2.5% to 3%. The sequenced sample was PBMCs. The source of these receptors is a man aged 25-45 years in good health and CMV-seronegative. Each CDR3 is given with its conserved first and last residue. The order of the fields is J gene, D gene, clone size, V gene, CDR3 length, CDR3 DNA, CDR3 protein. The D gene is left open where the match is weak. Expanded clones are given a class, and other clones once, few, many or no size at all.

>TRBJ2-7|TRBD2|NA|TRBV12-5|13
TGTGCTAGTGGGAGGACTAGTGGTAACGAGCAGTACTTC
CASGRTSGNEQYF
>TRBJ2-7|NA|NA|TRBV15|15
TGTGCCACCAGCCGCTTCAGCGGGCCACTCTACGAGCAGTACTTC
CATSRFSGPLYEQYF
>TRBJ2-7|TRBD2|NA|TRBV5-4|16
TGTGCCAGCAGCTTGGGGGGGACTAGCGGGAGCGGCGAGCAGTACTTC
CASSLGGTSGSGEQYF
>TRBJ1-1|NA|NA|TRBV29-1|12
TGCAGCGTTGAAATGATCGAGATTGAAGCTTTCTTT
CSVEMIEIEAFF
>TRBJ2-3|NA|NA|TRBV19|14
TGTGCCAGTAGTATTCAAGTAGGCACAGATACGCAGTATTTT
CASSIQVGTDTQYF
>TRBJ1-5|TRBD1|NA|TRBV10-3|13
TGTGCCACGCGGACAGGGGTAAATCAGCCCCAGCATTTT
CATRTGVNQPQHF
>TRBJ2-7|NA|NA|TRBV5-4|13
TGTGCCAGCAGCTGGGACTCAGGCTACGAGCAGTACTTC
CASSWDSGYEQYF
>TRBJ2-7|TRBD1|NA|TRBV28|15
TGTGCCAGCAGTTTCCCGGGGACAGCCGTAAGCGAGCAGTACTTC
CASSFPGTAVSEQYF
>TRBJ2-7|NA|NA|TRBV5-1|16
TGCGCCAGCAGCATCCAGAGGGTCCCCAACTCCTACGAGCAGTACTTC
CASSIQRVPNSYEQYF
>TRBJ1-4|NA|NA|TRBV4-1|13
TGCGCCAGCAGCCAGACAGTGAATGAAAAACTGTTTTTT
CASSQTVNEKLFF
>TRBJ1-1|TRBD1|few|TRBV19|14
TGTGCCAGTAGGGAGAGGACAGGGAACACTGAAGCTTTCTTT
CASRERTGNTEAFF
>TRBJ2-1|NA|NA|TRBV27|13
TGTGCCAGCAGTTTATGGCAGGGTAATGAGCAGTTCTTC
CASSLWQGNEQFF
>TRBJ1-1|NA|NA|TRBV5-1|13
TGCGCCAGCAGCGGACAGACTAACACTGAAGCTTTCTTT
CASSGQTNTEAFF
>TRBJ2-7|TRBD2|NA|TRBV7-8|16
TGTGCCAGCAGCTTTGGCTCTAGCGGGAGCGCCTACGAGCAGTACTTC
CASSFGSSGSAYEQYF
>TRBJ2-2|NA|few|TRBV2|16
TGTGCCAGCAGTTTGGTAAGGGGTACGAACACCGGGGAGCTGTTTTTT
CASSLVRGTNTGELFF
>TRBJ2-3|TRBD2|NA|TRBV19|14
TGTGCCAGTGCCCCGGGACTAAACACAGATACGCAGTATTTT
CASAPGLNTDTQYF
>TRBJ2-1|NA|NA|TRBV28|15
TGTGCCAGCAGTTCGACAGGATACTCCTACAATGAGCAGTTCTTC
CASSSTGYSYNEQFF
>TRBJ1-1|NA|NA|TRBV11-2|15
TGTGCCAGCACCTCAGTGAGGGTTCCGGCAGGTGAAGCTTTCTTT
CASTSVRVPAGEAFF
>TRBJ1-1|NA|NA|TRBV19|15
TGTGCCAGTAGTATGGTCCCGGGAATGAACACTGAAGCTTTCTTT
CASSMVPGMNTEAFF
>TRBJ1-1|NA|few|TRBV6-6|15
TGTGCCAGCGGAGGGGTACTCGTTGCGAACACTGAAGCTTTCTTT
CASGGVLVANTEAFF